This TCR beta chain was retrieved from a study of response to subunit inactivated influenza vaccine. CDR3 length: 15 amino acids. V lost 3 bases to trimming and J lost 7 bases; unmatched junction nucleotides: 8. The study, taken as a whole, reports: Authors suggested each seasonal flu vaccination may recruit only limited numbers of new T cells.

This clonotype was detected ten times or more. Its matching antigen is unknown. TCRdb fed the RT-PCR reads into MiXCR, producing one record per CDR3 protein. Among roughly 650,000 distinct CDR3 sequences listed, approximately 15% were seen once. The TCR was taken from a man aged 45-65 years who received an inactivated influenza vaccine. This chain uses TRBV12-3 or TRBV12-4 with TRBJ2-1, with 8 bases fitting TRBD2. The sequencing here drew on PBMCs from blood, taken about 12 days after vaccination. CDR3 amino acids: CASSLLAGTGNEQFF. DNA of the CDR3: TGTGCCAGCAGTTTGTTAGCGGGGACTGGAAATGAGCAGTTCTTC.